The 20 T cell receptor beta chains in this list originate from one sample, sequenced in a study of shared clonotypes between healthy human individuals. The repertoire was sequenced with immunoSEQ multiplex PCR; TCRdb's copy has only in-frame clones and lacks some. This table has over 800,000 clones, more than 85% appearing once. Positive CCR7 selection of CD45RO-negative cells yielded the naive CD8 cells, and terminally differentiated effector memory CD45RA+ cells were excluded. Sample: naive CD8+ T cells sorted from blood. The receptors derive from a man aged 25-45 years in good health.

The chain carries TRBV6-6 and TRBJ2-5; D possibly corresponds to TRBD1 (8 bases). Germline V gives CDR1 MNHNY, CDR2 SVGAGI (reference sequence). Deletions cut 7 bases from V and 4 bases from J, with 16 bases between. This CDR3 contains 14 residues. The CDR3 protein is CASTDRGLLETQYF. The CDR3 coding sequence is TGTGCCAGCACCGACAGGGGACTACTAGAGACCCAGTACTTC.

The CDR3 loop is CASSLLTGDRVNEQYF. For the CDR3, the DNA is TGTGCCAGCAGTTTATTAACGGGGGACAGGGTGAACGAGCAGTACTTC. The chain combines TRBV28 with TRBJ2-7; 9 bases match TRBD1. Germline V CDR1 and CDR2: MDHEN, SYDVKM. V shed 1 base and J 5 bases; nucleotides not matched to a gene: 9. The CDR3 loop spans 16 amino acids.

The CDR3 coding sequence is TGCGCCAGCAGGGGAAAGACTAGCGGCACAAACACCGGGGAGCTGTTTTTT. Its translation: CASRGKTSGTNTGELFF. V and J are TRBV5-1 and TRBJ2-2; TRBD2 aligns across 9 bases. The CDR3 has 17 amino acids. Germline assignment: CDR1 SGHRS and CDR2 YFSETQ. Germline trimming cut 5 bases from V and 2 bases from J; bases unmatched to any gene: 10.

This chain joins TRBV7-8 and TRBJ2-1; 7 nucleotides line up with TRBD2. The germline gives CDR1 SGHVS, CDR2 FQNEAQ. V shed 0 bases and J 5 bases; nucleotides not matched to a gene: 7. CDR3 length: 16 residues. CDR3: CASSLATSPPDNEQFF. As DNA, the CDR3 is TGTGCCAGCAGCTTAGCGACTAGCCCCCCAGACAATGAGCAGTTCTTC.

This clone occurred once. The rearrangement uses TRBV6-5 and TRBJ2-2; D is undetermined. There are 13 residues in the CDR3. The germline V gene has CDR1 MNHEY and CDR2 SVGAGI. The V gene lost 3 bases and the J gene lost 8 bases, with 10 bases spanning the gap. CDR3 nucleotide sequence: TGTGCCAGCAGTTATGGTATCGGGGGGGAGCTGTTTTTT. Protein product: CASSYGIGGELFF.

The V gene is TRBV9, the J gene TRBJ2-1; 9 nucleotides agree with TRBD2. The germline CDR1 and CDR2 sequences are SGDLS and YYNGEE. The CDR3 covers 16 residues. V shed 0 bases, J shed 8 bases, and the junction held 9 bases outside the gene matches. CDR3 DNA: TGTGCCAGCAGCGTAGCTCCAGCGGGAGGCCGGGATGAGCAGTTCTTC. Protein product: CASSVAPAGGRDEQFF.

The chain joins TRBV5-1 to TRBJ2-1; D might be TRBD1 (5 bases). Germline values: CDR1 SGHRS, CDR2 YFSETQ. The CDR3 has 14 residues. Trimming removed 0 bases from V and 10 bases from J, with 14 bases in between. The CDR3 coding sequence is TGCGCCAGCAGCTTGGCCCAGGGCCAGGGAGAGCAGTTCTTC. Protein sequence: CASSLAQGQGEQFF.

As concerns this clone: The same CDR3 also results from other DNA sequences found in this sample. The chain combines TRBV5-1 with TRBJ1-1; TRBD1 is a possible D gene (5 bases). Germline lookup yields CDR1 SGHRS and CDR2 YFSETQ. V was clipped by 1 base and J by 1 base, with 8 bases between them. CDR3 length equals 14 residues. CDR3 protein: CASSLRGQNTEAFF. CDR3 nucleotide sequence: TGCGCCAGCAGCTTGAGGGGTCAGAACACTGAAGCTTTCTTT.

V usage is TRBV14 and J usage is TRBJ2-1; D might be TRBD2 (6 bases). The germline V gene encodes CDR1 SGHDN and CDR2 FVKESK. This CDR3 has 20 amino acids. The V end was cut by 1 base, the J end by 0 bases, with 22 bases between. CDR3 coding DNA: TGTGCCAGCAGCCAAGTCACGGGACTCGGGCTTGGGGGCTCCTACAATGAGCAGTTCTTC. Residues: CASSQVTGLGLGGSYNEQFF.

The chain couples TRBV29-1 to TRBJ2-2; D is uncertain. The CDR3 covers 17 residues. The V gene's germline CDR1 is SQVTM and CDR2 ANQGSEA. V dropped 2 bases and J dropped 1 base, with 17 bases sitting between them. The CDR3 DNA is TGCAGCGTTGAACTGGCCAGATACAAGGAGAACACCGGGGAGCTGTTTTTT. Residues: CSVELARYKENTGELFF.

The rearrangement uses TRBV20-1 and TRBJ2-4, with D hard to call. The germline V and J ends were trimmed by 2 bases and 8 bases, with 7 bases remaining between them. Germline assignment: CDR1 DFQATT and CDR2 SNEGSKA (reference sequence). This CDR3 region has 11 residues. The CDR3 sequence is CSARYGYIQYF. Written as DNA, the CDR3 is TGCAGTGCTAGATACGGTTACATTCAGTACTTC.

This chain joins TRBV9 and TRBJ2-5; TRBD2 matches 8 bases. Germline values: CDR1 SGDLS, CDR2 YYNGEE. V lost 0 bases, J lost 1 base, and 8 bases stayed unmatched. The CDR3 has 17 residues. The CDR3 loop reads CASSVAGRGRPQETQYF. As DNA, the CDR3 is TGTGCCAGCAGCGTAGCCGGACGCGGGAGGCCCCAAGAGACCCAGTACTTC.

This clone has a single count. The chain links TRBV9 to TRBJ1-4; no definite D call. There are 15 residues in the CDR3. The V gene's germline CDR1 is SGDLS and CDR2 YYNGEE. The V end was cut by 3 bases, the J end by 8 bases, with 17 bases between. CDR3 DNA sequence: TGTGCCAGCAGCGCGGAGACGGCAGGTCGCGAAAAACTGTTTTTT. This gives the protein CASSAETAGREKLFF.

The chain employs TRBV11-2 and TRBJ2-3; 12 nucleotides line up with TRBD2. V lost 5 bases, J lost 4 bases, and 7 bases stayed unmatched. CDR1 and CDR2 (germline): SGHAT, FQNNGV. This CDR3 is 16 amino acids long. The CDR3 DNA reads TGTGCCAGCAGCGGCAGACTAGCGGGAGAGGCAGATACGCAGTATTTT. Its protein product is CASSGRLAGEADTQYF.

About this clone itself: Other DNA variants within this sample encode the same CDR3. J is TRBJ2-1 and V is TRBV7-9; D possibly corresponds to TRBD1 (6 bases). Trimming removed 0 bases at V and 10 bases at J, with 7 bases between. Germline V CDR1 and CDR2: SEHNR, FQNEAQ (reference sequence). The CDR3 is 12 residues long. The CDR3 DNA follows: TGTGCCAGCAGCTTAGCAGGGACAGAGCAGTTCTTC. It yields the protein CASSLAGTEQFF.

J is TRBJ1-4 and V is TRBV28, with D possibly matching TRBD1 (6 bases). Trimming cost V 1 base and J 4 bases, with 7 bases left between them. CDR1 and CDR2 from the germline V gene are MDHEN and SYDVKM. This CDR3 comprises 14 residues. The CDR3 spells CASSLYRDNEKLFF. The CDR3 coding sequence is TGTGCCAGCAGTTTATACAGGGATAATGAAAAACTGTTTTTT. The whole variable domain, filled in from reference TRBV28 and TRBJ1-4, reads DVKVTQSSRYLVKRTGEKVFLECVQDMDHENMFWYRQDPGLGLRLIYFSYDVKMKEKGDIPEGYSVSREKKERFSLILESASTNQTSMYLCASSLYRDNEKLFFGSGTQLSVL.

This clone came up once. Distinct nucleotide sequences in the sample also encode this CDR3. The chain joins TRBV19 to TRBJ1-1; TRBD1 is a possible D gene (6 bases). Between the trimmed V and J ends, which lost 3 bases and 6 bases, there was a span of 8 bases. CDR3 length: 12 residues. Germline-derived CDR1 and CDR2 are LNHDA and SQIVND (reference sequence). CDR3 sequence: CASSIGGPEAFF. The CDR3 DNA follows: TGTGCCAGTAGTATCGGGGGGCCTGAAGCTTTCTTT.

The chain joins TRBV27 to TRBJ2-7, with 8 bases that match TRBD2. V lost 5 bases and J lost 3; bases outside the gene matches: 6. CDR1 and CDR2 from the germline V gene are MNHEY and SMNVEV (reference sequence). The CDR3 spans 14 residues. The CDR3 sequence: CASSPGLGYYEQYF. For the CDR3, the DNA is TGTGCCAGCAGTCCGGGACTAGGATACTACGAGCAGTACTTC.

CDR3 sequence: CASSRGVSSYNEQFF. The CDR3 DNA reads TGTGCCAGCAGCCGCGGGGTCAGCTCCTACAATGAGCAGTTCTTC. The chain has TRBV14 and TRBJ2-1; the D gene is possibly TRBD2 (6 bases). Germline V CDR1 and CDR2: SGHDN, FVKESK. This CDR3 is 15 amino acids long. V lost 4 bases and J lost 0, with 10 bases in between.

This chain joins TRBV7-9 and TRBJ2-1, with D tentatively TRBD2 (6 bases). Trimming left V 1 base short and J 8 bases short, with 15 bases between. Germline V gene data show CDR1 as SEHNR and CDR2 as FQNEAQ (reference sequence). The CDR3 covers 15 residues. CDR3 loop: CASSLDRGTAYEQFF. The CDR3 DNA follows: TGTGCCAGCAGCTTAGATCGGGGGACGGCCTATGAGCAGTTCTTC.